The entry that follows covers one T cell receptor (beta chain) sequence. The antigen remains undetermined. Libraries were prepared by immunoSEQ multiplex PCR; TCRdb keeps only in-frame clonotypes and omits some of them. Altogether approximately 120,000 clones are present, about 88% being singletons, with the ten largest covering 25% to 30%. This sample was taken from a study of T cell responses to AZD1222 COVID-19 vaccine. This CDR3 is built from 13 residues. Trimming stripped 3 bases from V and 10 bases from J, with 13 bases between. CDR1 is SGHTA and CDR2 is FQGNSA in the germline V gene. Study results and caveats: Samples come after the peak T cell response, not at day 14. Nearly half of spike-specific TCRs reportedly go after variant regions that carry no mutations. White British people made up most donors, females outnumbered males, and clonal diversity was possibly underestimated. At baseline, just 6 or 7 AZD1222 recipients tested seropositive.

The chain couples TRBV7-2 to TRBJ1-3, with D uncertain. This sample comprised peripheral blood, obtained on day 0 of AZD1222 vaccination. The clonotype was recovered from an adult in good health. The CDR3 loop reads CASSFVPGGTIYF. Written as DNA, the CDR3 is TGTGCCAGCAGCTTTGTCCCCGGTGGGACCATATATTTT.